The TCR beta chain under discussion was sequenced for a study of Ad26.COV2.S vaccination and SARS-CoV-2 variants (dated by TCRdb to 2020 to 2023). Looking at the study overall: Donors in the vaccine arm were drawn from COV1001, a phase I-IIa trial of Ad26.COV2.S in healthy adults that was multicentre, randomized, double-blind and placebo-controlled. Ad26.COV2.S was given intramuscularly at 5x10^10 or 1x10^11 viral particles, as a single shot or as two shots 56 days apart. TCRbeta repertoire sequencing was used to assess the specificity and breadth of SARS-CoV-2-reactive T cell receptors after Ad26.COV2.S vaccination. The TCR-sequenced set comprised around 30 samples: around 20 Ad26.COV2.S vaccine recipients, 5 placebo recipients and 8 SARS-CoV-2 convalescent individuals. Participants in the trial were split at random into five groups of five each, receiving low-dose or high-dose Ad26.COV2.S once or twice, or else placebo on both occasions. Throughout the experiments and outcome assessment, investigators stayed blinded to trial group allocation. Study-level results and caveats: Spike-specific TCR breadth was higher in Ad26.COV2.S recipients than in placebo recipients (P = 0.0014). The authors noted that the TCR breadth and depth analyses may have underestimated total T cell responses. Comparing responses between vaccine doses or regimens was not something the study was powered to do. Comparable non-spike TCR breadth was observed between vaccine and placebo recipients, consistent with only spike being contained in the vaccine. After vaccination, spike-specific CD8+ and CD4+ T cell responses were reported to show substantial breadth.

This clone showed up just once. Its binding antigen is unknown. The input lacks base qualities; no much larger clone sits a single base away. The CDR3 runs 11 amino acids, cysteine and phenylalanine included. Only the CDR3 portion is preserved as DNA: 33 bases, with reading frame beginning at the first base. V loses 6 bases of germline sequence and J loses 8 bases, and the interval between the two ends is 8 bases. CDR1 and CDR2 (LGHDT, YNNKEL) derive from the germline V gene (reference sequence). TCRbeta CDR3 regions were sequenced with the immunoSEQ Assay. After extraction, genomic DNA underwent amplification by bias-controlled multiplex PCR, followed by high-throughput sequencing. On the authors' methods: To quantify the absolute abundance of every unique TCRbeta CDR3 region, sequences were collapsed and filtered. T cell fraction was estimated by normalization of TCRbeta template counts to usable DNA, with usable DNA being measured through amplification of reference genes present in all nucleated cells. Repertoire TCRs were annotated as SARS-CoV-2-specific by exact matching of V gene, CDR3 amino acid sequence and J gene to a known reactive TCR set. The reference SARS-CoV-2 TCR set was derived from MIRA and filtered for enrichment in COVID-19-positive ImmuneCODE repertoires, a step that removed public or cross-reactive TCRs. Using the MIRA antigens, annotated TCRs were further analysed by specific ORF or by position within an ORF. Depth was the summed frequency of annotated unique rearrangements, while breadth was defined as annotated unique rearrangements over total unique productive rearrangements. Group comparisons of TCR breadth used two-sided Wilcoxon rank-sum tests. TCRdb provides this immuneACCESS table in a form limited to in-frame rearrangements. Some clones are lacking; in checked studies, under half of them reflect an unresolved V gene, and why the rest are absent is not known. V and J calls plus clone size are reproduced from that table; the DNA served to infer D and trimming. The sample yields about 680,000 clones; about 90% were counted once. Around 1.4% of the sample is in the top ten clones.

Reading the label with the study, this specimen's treatment or condition is: approximately 18 received Ad26.COV2.S at low or high dose, single or two shots; 5 received placebo; per-sample allocation not given. Repertoires of vaccine and placebo recipients were sequenced from samples collected on day 63 after the first injection. In Cohort 1b, roughly 26 adults aged 18-55 years were enrolled at a single site in Boston, USA, between 29 July and 7 August 2020. Ad26.COV2.S was a replication-incompetent adenovirus type 26 vector that expressed a prefusion-stabilized SARS-CoV-2 spike protein derived from the original Wuhan strain.

The receptor's source is a person between 18 and 60 years old who received the Ad26.COV2.S COVID-19 vaccine or a placebo. This chain is built from TRBV3-1 (or the pseudogene TRBV3-2) and TRBJ2-1; the D gene identity is not certain. The material was peripheral blood, obtained in a trial of Ad26.COV2.S vaccine versus placebo. The nucleotides read TGTGCCAGCAGAAGCTGGGATGAGCAGTTCTTC. This sequence encodes CASRSWDEQFF.